What follows are 5 T cell receptor beta chains derived from one specimen sequenced in a study of cytomegalovirus exposure and HLA in healthy donors. Use of 60 Vbeta and 13 Jbeta primers characterized the PCR. Profiling relied on immunoSEQ multiplex PCR, and the TCRdb table lists in-frame clones only, not all of them. The repertoire has approximately 130,000 clones, 60% to 75% of them found once; the top ten carry approximately 3%. The source material was PBMCs. The receptor source for this set is a woman between 40 and 55 years old in good health and CMV-seropositive.

This chain links TRBV7-8 with TRBJ2-2; a possible D gene is TRBD1 (5 bases). Germline CDR1 reads SGHVS; CDR2 reads FQNEAQ. V lost 5 bases and J lost 1, with 11 bases in between. This CDR3 contains 15 residues. Here the CDR3 reads CASSLRDRNTGELFF. The CDR3 DNA sequence: TGTGCCAGCAGCCTACGAGACAGGAACACCGGGGAGCTGTTTTTT.

The V and J genes are TRBV2 and TRBJ1-1; possibly TRBD1 for D (5 bases). Germline V gene lookup returns CDR1 SNHLY and CDR2 FYNNEI. This CDR3 has 13 residues. The V end was cut by 7 bases, the J end by 8 bases, with 17 bases between. This CDR3 reads CASIMDGRGEAFF. CDR3 sequence (DNA): TGTGCCAGCATAATGGACGGGCGGGGGGAAGCTTTCTTT.

This clone has only one observation. The rearrangement links TRBV7-9 to TRBJ2-7; 11 bases match TRBD2. The germline V gene has CDR1 SEHNR and CDR2 FQNEAQ (reference sequence). CDR3 size: 17 residues. V lost 3 bases, J lost 0 bases, and 7 bases stayed unmatched. CDR3 loop: CASSFPSGGSSSYEQYF. CDR3 nucleotide sequence: TGTGCCAGCAGCTTCCCTAGCGGGGGGTCCAGCTCCTACGAGCAGTACTTC.

The chain carries TRBV6-1 and TRBJ2-3, with 8 bases lining up with TRBD2. This CDR3 has 16 amino acids. V was pared by 4 bases and J by 4 bases, with 10 bases of the junction left unmatched. Germline CDR1 reads MNHNS; CDR2 reads SASEGT. Written as DNA, the CDR3 is TGTGCCAGCAGTGCCCAAGGGACTAGTTACGCAGATACGCAGTATTTT. Translated: CASSAQGTSYADTQYF.

V gene TRBV4-3 combines with J gene TRBJ2-1; 9 nucleotides agree with TRBD2. Unmatched junction bases numbered 10, after V lost 1 base and J lost 6 bases. The CDR3 spans 17 residues. Germline CDR1 reads LGHNA; CDR2 reads YSLEER. The CDR3 nucleotides read TGCGCCAGCAGCCAAGGGATAGGGACTAGCATCGGCAATGAGCAGTTCTTC. This encodes CASSQGIGTSIGNEQFF.